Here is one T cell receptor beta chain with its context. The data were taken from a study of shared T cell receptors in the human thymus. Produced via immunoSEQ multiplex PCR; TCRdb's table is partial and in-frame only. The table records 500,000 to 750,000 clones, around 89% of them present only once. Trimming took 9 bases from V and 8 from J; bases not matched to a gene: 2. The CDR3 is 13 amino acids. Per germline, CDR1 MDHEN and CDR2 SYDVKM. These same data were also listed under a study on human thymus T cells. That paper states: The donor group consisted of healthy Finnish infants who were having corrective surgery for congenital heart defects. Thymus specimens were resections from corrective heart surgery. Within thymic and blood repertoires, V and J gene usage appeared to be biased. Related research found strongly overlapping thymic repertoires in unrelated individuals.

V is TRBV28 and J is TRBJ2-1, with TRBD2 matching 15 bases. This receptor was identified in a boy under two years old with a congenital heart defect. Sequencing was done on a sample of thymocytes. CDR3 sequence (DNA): TGTGCCAGTTGGACTAGCGGGAGGGATGAGCAGTTCTTC. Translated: CASWTSGRDEQFF.